The next 29 T cell receptor beta chains were all read from a single sample in a study of cytomegalovirus exposure and HLA in healthy donors. The PCR contained 60 Vbeta and 13 Jbeta primers. Assay: immunoSEQ multiplex PCR; the TCRdb copy retains only in-frame clones and omits some. The sample shows over 80,000 clones, roughly 80% of them seen only once. Input material: PBMCs. Receptor source: a man aged 55-75 years in good health and CMV-seropositive.

V is TRBV5-6 and J is TRBJ2-5; a weak D match, TRBD1 (5 bases). The DNA end is more similar to TRBJ2-7, so the J call may be wrong. The CDR3 runs to 13 residues. Germline CDR1 is SGHDT and CDR2 is YYEEEE. This CDR3 reads CASSLQGLYEQYF. The CDR3 DNA reads as TGTGCCAGCAGCCTCCAGGGTCTATACGAGCAGTACTTC.

This clone was counted only a few times. This rearrangement joins TRBV10-3 to TRBJ1-1; D uncertain. The length of the CDR3 is 10 residues. Per germline, CDR1 ENHRY and CDR2 SYGVKD. Between the trimmed V and J ends, which lost 9 bases and 5 bases, there was a span of 7 bases. The CDR3 loop reads CAIRLTEAFF. CDR3 nucleotide sequence: TGTGCCATTCGGTTGACTGAAGCTTTCTTT.

The chain has TRBV18 and TRBJ2-7; a possible D gene is TRBD2 (7 bases). V dropped 4 bases and J dropped 0 bases, with 19 bases sitting between them. Germline loops: CDR1 KGHSH, CDR2 LQKENI. The CDR3 runs to 17 residues. The CDR3 coding sequence is TGTGCCAGCTCACTGGGGGGGGCTTACTCTAGCTCCTACGAGCAGTACTTC. The encoded protein is CASSLGGAYSSSYEQYF.

V is TRBV6-6 and J is TRBJ1-3; D remains ambiguous. The CDR3 spans 16 residues. V dropped 2 bases and J dropped 2 bases, with 13 bases sitting between them. The germline gives CDR1 MNHNY, CDR2 SVGAGI (reference sequence). CDR3 coding DNA: TGTGCCAGCAGTTACCCCACACGAGGGACTGGAAACACCATATATTTT. Encoded protein: CASSYPTRGTGNTIYF.

This clone was observed a handful of times. This chain joins TRBV2 and TRBJ1-4; TRBD1 aligns across 7 bases. CDR1 is SNHLY, CDR2 FYNNEI, per germline. This CDR3 comprises 12 residues. The V gene end was trimmed by 8 bases and the J gene end by 10 bases; junction bases not matched to a gene: 7. The CDR3: CASADRERKLFF. The CDR3 DNA is TGTGCCAGCGCTGACAGGGAGCGAAAACTGTTTTTT.

This clone was picked up a small number of times. The chain carries TRBV27 and TRBJ1-1, with D tentatively TRBD1 (5 bases). The CDR3 totals 14 residues. Germline V lookup: CDR1 MNHEY, CDR2 SMNVEV (reference sequence). Trimming removed 4 bases from V and 3 bases from J, with 12 bases in between. CDR3 nucleotide sequence: TGTGCCAGCAGTTGGACACCCGTGGACACTGAAGCTTTCTTT. Its translation: CASSWTPVDTEAFF.

The chain recombines TRBV5-4 with TRBJ2-4, with 7 positions matching TRBD1. This CDR3 is 14 amino acids long. The trim removed 0 bases at V and 8 bases at J, leaving 5 bases unmatched. In germline, CDR1 is SGHNT, CDR2 YYREEE (reference sequence). CDR3 DNA sequence: TGTGCCAGCAGCTTGGAACAGGGGCTAGACATTCAGTACTTC. Translating it yields CASSLEQGLDIQYF.

The V and J genes are TRBV9 and TRBJ2-1; 7 bases are shared with TRBD2. V trimming: 0 bases; J trimming: 2 bases; junction bases outside the gene matches: 2. This CDR3 is 15 amino acids long. Germline loops: CDR1 SGDLS, CDR2 YYNGEE. DNA for the CDR3: TGTGCCAGCAGCGTAGGCGGGGGAACCTACAATGAGCAGTTCTTC. Translation: CASSVGGGTYNEQFF.

The rearrangement joins TRBV5-8 to TRBJ2-3; TRBD1 matches at 9 bases. The germline V gene has CDR1 SGHTS and CDR2 YDEGEE. V lost 1 base to trimming and J lost 0 bases; unmatched junction nucleotides: 6. The CDR3 consists of 17 residues. The CDR3 here is CASSLLQGALSTDTQYF. CDR3 nucleotide sequence: TGTGCCAGCAGCTTGTTACAGGGGGCGCTAAGCACAGATACGCAGTATTTT. The full variable domain, with the rest looked up from reference TRBV5-8 and TRBJ2-3, is EAGVTQSPTHLIKTRGQQATLRCSPISGHTSVYWYQQALGLGLQFLLWYDEGEERNRGNFPPRFSGRQFPNYSSELNVNALELEDSALYLCASSLLQGALSTDTQYFGPGTRLTVL.

The chain joins TRBV5-1 to TRBJ2-3, with a weak D call TRBD1 (5 bases). The CDR3 has 14 amino acids. Germline CDR1 SGHRS, CDR2 YFSETQ. V lost 0 bases and J lost 3, with 8 bases in between. The CDR3 reads CASSLAGITDTQYF. CDR3 nucleotides: TGCGCCAGCAGCTTGGCAGGGATTACAGATACGCAGTATTTT.

The V gene is TRBV5-4, the J gene TRBJ2-1; 8 bases are a match to TRBD2. Trimming cost V 6 bases and J 6 bases; bases outside gene matches: 11. Looked up from germline, CDR1 is SGHNT and CDR2 is YYREEE (reference sequence). This CDR3 is built from 15 residues. CDR3 sequence: CASTRGLEVGNEQFF. CDR3 nucleotides: TGTGCCAGCACGAGGGGACTAGAGGTAGGCAATGAGCAGTTCTTC.

The chain carries TRBV5-1 and TRBJ1-1; the match to TRBD1 covers 7 bases. V lost 4 bases, J lost 6 bases, and 15 bases stayed unmatched. The germline gives CDR1 SGHRS, CDR2 YFSETQ. The CDR3 runs 16 residues. The CDR3 here is CASSNTGVYNVAEAFF. The CDR3 region has the DNA TGCGCCAGCAGCAATACAGGGGTATACAATGTCGCTGAAGCTTTCTTT.

This clone showed up just a few times. V and J are TRBV25-1 and TRBJ1-2; D not certain. Germline V lookup: CDR1 MGHDK, CDR2 SYGVNS. V shed 3 bases and J shed 8 bases, with 10 bases lying between them. This CDR3 region has 12 residues. The CDR3 loop is CASSDRDEGYTF. The CDR3 DNA is TGTGCCAGCAGTGACCGCGATGAGGGCTACACCTTC.

In DNA form, the CDR3 reads TGTGCCTGGAGTGGGGAGACTAGCGTCTACGAGCAGTACTTC. This encodes CAWSGETSVYEQYF. The genes are TRBV30 and TRBJ2-7, with TRBD2 identical over 8 bases. The CDR3 is made up of 14 amino acids. The V segment lost 1 base and the J segment 3 bases; nucleotides outside the gene matches: 5. Germline V lookup: CDR1 GTSNPN, CDR2 SVGIG (reference sequence).

The V gene is TRBV15, the J gene TRBJ1-3, with a possible D match to TRBD1 (6 bases). Germline V gene lookup returns CDR1 LNHNV and CDR2 YYDKDF (reference sequence). The V and J ends lost 3 bases and 0 bases respectively, with 15 bases between them. The CDR3 spans 17 residues. The CDR3 reads CATSRTGGVRSGNTIYF. The CDR3 DNA reads as TGTGCCACCAGCAGGACAGGTGGAGTTCGCTCTGGAAACACCATATATTTT.

The V call is TRBV28, the J call TRBJ2-5; perhaps TRBD2 as D (5 bases). The tail of the sequence fits TRBJ2-7 better, so the J call may be wrong. CDR1 MDHEN and CDR2 SYDVKM come from the germline V gene. The length of the CDR3 is 14 residues. In nucleotides, the CDR3 is TGTGCCAGCAGTAGCTCCGGGATAACTTACGAGCAGTACTTC. Protein sequence: CASSSSGITYEQYF.

This chain joins TRBV2 and TRBJ2-6; 10 bases line up with TRBD1. Germline CDR1 is SNHLY and CDR2 is FYNNEI. V lost 6 bases to trimming and J lost 0 bases; unmatched junction nucleotides: 5. This CDR3 has 17 amino acids. This CDR3 is CASRPGTGASGANVLTF. CDR3 sequence (DNA): TGTGCCAGCAGACCCGGGACAGGGGCCTCTGGGGCCAACGTCCTGACTTTC.

The chain couples TRBV4-1 to TRBJ2-5, with 7 bases identical to TRBD1. The J call could be wrong; TRBJ2-7 is a better fit for the DNA end. Germline values: CDR1 MGHRA, CDR2 YSYEKL. The CDR3 consists of 15 residues. CDR3 nucleotide sequence: TGCGCCAGCAGCAAAGGACAGGTCGGTTACTACGAGCAGTACTTC. This translates into CASSKGQVGYYEQYF.

Points on this clone: In the same sample, other DNA sequences code for this CDR3. The V and J genes are TRBV18 and TRBJ2-5; TRBD1 matches 7 bases. V shed 3 bases, J shed 2 bases, and the junction held 0 bases outside the gene matches. Germline assignment: CDR1 KGHSH and CDR2 LQKENI. The CDR3 consists of 13 residues. The CDR3 DNA is TGTGCCAGCTCACCGGGACAGCAAGAGACCCAGTACTTC. This codes for CASSPGQQETQYF.

V and J are TRBV5-1 and TRBJ2-5; D is unclear. The end of the DNA is better explained by TRBJ2-7, so the J call may be wrong. The CDR3 has 17 amino acids. The germline V gene encodes CDR1 SGHRS and CDR2 YFSETQ. CDR3 in DNA: TGCGCCAGCAGCTTAGCGCGCACATCTGGAATTTCCTACGAGCAGTACTTC. It is translated as CASSLARTSGISYEQYF.

This clone appeared a few times. At the DNA level, this CDR3 is encoded by other sequences in the same sample as well. The V gene is TRBV6-5, the J gene TRBJ1-1; D is uncertain. This CDR3 region has 12 residues. With 7 bases removed from V and 5 bases from J, the gap between germline ends came to 11 bases. The germline V gene has CDR1 MNHEY and CDR2 SVGAGI. Here the CDR3 DNA reads TGTGCCAGCACAAGAGGCGGTACTGAAGCTTTCTTT. Translation gives CASTRGGTEAFF.

The CDR3 sequence: CASRARGAEGYTF. The DNA of the CDR3 is TGTGCCAGCAGGGCGCGGGGGGCGGAGGGCTACACCTTC. The gene calls are TRBV2 and TRBJ1-2; weak D call: TRBD1 (6 bases). CDR1 is SNHLY, CDR2 FYNNEI, per germline. This CDR3 region has 13 residues. Trimming left V 6 bases short and J 8 bases short, with 16 bases between.

This clone was recorded once. The V call is TRBV7-9, the J call TRBJ2-5, with TRBD2 as a possible D gene (5 bases). CDR3 length: 12 amino acids. In germline, CDR1 is SEHNR, CDR2 FQNEAQ (reference sequence). The germline V and J ends were trimmed by 3 bases and 5 bases, with 7 bases remaining between them. CDR3 residues: CASSFREETQYF. CDR3 sequence (DNA): TGTGCCAGCAGCTTTAGGGAGGAGACCCAGTACTTC.

The CDR3 is CASSYSGEGGYTF. For the CDR3, the DNA is TGTGCCAGCAGTTACTCGGGGGAGGGTGGCTACACCTTC. This chain uses TRBV6-5 with TRBJ1-2, with D maybe TRBD1 (5 bases). Germline assignment: CDR1 MNHEY and CDR2 SVGAGI. CDR3 length: 13 residues. Trimming shortened V by 0 bases and J by 7 bases, and 9 bases separated the two germline ends.

CDR3 sequence (DNA): TGTGCCAGCAGTGCGACAGTAGTCAGCAATCAGCCCCAGCATTTT. Its protein product is CASSATVVSNQPQHF. The chain couples TRBV2 to TRBJ1-5; TRBD1 might be the D (5 bases). The CDR3 extends over 15 amino acids. Trimming cost V 4 bases and J 1 base, with 11 bases left between them. Germline V CDR1 and CDR2: SNHLY, FYNNEI. The whole variable domain, filled in from reference TRBV2 and TRBJ1-5, reads EPEVTQTPSHQVTQMGQEVILRCVPISNHLYFYWYRQILGQKVEFLVSFYNNEISEKSEIFDDQFSVERPDGSNFTLKIRSTKLEDSAMYFCASSATVVSNQPQHFGDGTRLSIL.

This clone was seen once. The chain is built from TRBV7-6 and TRBJ2-7; the D gene is possibly TRBD2 (6 bases). The germline gives CDR1 SGHVS, CDR2 FNYEAQ. V was pared by 2 bases and J by 4 bases, with 9 bases between. The CDR3 runs to 13 residues. The CDR3 reads CASSLWGEYEQYF. The CDR3 DNA sequence: TGTGCCAGCAGCTTATGGGGGGAGTACGAGCAGTACTTC.

The CDR3 spells CASSLWASNEKLFF. Written as DNA, the CDR3 is TGTGCCAGCAGTTTATGGGCTTCTAATGAAAAACTGTTTTTT. The chain combines TRBV28 with TRBJ1-4, with D unresolved. Deletions cut 0 bases from V and 3 bases from J, with 5 bases between. This CDR3 comprises 14 residues. Germline CDR1 and CDR2: MDHEN and SYDVKM.

The table lists this clone with a few counts. The V call is TRBV6-1, the J call TRBJ2-7; a weak D match, TRBD1 (6 bases). Germline V gives CDR1 MNHNS, CDR2 SASEGT. This CDR3 has 16 residues. V lost 1 base and J 3 bases, leaving 16 bases between the germline ends. The CDR3 DNA reads as TGTGCCAGCAGTGAAGACCCGGGACAAGGGTACTACGAGCAGTACTTC. Translation gives CASSEDPGQGYYEQYF.

This chain links TRBV21-1 with TRBJ2-1; no check of the table's D call, TRBD2, against the DNA was made. TRBV21-1 is classified as a pseudogene. This CDR3 comprises 17 residues. CDR3 sequence (DNA): TGTGCCAGCAGCAAATCTCTTTGCGGGGGCCCCGGGAATGAGCAGTTCTTC. Amino acid sequence: CASSKSLCGGPGNEQFF.